This T cell receptor beta chain came from a study of human T cells and chemical hapten exposure. Study conclusions and caveats: Patch test score was positively correlated with the counts of TCRs that had expanded at PT1.

The time point denotes: patch test 2, 6 weeks after DPC sensitization. This sample's treatment: therapeutic diphenylcyclopropenone sensitization with weekly scalp DPC. TCRdb ran MiXCR on the RACE reads and lists one entry per CDR3 protein. The repertoire includes 330,000 or so distinct CDR3 sequences, around 6% of them detected once, and under 7% sits in the top ten. This clonotype has a count of ten or more. Its antigen is not known. The sequences come from whole blood, collected in connection with sensitization to the hapten diphenylcyclopropenone (DPC). The sequence was collected from a woman aged 18-30 years with alopecia areata. Some clones in this sample may be carry-over from other donors' samples.

In DNA form, the CDR3 reads TGTGCCAGCAGCCTGGGGAACAGGTTAATGAACACTGAAGCTTTCTTT. It encodes CASSLGNRLMNTEAFF. The J gene is TRBJ1-1, the V gene TRBV5-5; a possible D gene is TRBD1 (5 bases). CDR1 and CDR2 from the germline V gene are SGHKS and YYEKEE (reference sequence). This CDR3 region has 16 residues. Trimming left V 4 bases short and J 0 bases short, with 16 bases between.